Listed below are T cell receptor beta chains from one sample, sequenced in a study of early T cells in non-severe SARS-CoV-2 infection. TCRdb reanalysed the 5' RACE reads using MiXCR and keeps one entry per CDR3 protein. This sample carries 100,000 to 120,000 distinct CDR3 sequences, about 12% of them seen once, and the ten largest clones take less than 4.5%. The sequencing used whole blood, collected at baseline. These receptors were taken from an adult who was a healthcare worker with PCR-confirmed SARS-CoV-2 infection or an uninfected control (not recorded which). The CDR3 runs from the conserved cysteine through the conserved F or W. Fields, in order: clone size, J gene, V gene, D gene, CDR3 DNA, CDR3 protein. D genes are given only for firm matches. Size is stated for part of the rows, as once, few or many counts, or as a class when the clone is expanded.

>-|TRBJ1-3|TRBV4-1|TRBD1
TGCGCCAGCAGCCAAGTAGGTCGGACAGGGTCTGGAAACACCATATATTTT
CASSQVGRTGSGNTIYF
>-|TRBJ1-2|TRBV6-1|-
TGTGCCAGCACTGGGGACCTCTTGCCTGGCTACACCTTC
CASTGDLLPGYTF
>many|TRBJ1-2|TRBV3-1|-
TGTGCCAGCAGCATGGGACCGAACTATGGCTACACCTTC
CASSMGPNYGYTF
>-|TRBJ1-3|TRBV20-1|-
TGCAGTGCTGCCCAGGGAGCTACTGGAAACACCATATATTTT
CSAAQGATGNTIYF
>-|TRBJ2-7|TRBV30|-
TGTGCCTGGAGTGTAACCCTCTACGAGCAGTACTTC
CAWSVTLYEQYF
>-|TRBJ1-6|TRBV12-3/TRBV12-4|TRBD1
TGTGCCAGCAGAGCCGGGACAGTATCACCCCTCCACTTT
CASRAGTVSPLHF
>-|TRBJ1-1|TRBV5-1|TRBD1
TGCGCCAGCTCGGACCCCAGACAGGGAAGGACTGAAGCTTTCTTT
CASSDPRQGRTEAFF
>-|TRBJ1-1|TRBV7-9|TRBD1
TGTGCCAGCAGCCCGGGGACAGCCCACACTGAAGCTTTCTTT
CASSPGTAHTEAFF
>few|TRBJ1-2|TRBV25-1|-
TGTGCCAGCAGTGAATCTGGGGGAAACTATGGCTACACCTTC
CASSESGGNYGYTF
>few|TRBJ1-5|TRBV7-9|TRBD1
TGTGCCAGCAGCCCCGGGGACAGAAATCAGCCCCAGCATTTT
CASSPGDRNQPQHF
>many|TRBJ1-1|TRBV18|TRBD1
TGTGCCAGCTCACTGGGACAGGGAACCACCCACACTGAAGCTTTCTTT
CASSLGQGTTHTEAFF
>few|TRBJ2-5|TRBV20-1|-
TGCAGTGCTAGAGTTACCGGGTTGGAGACCCAGTACTTC
CSARVTGLETQYF
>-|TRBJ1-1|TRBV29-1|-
TGCAGCGTTGAAAGCCCGGACACTGAAGCTTTCTTT
CSVESPDTEAFF
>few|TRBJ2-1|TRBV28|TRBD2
TGTGCCAGCAGCCTGACTAGCGGGAGGGACAATGAGCAGTTCTTC
CASSLTSGRDNEQFF
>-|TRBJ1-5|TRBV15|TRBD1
TGTGCCACCAGCGGTGACAGGGGAGGGGAGCCCCAGCATTTT
CATSGDRGGEPQHF
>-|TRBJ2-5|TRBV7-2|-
TGTGCCAGCAGTACGGGACCCCAAGAGACCCAGTACTTC
CASSTGPQETQYF
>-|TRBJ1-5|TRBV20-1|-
TGCAGTGCTCGAAGCAGTAATCAGCCCCAGCATTTT
CSARSSNQPQHF
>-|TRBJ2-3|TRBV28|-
TGTGCCAGCAAGGCCGGGGCAGGCGATACGCAGTATTTT
CASKAGAGDTQYF
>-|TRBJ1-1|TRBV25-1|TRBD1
TGTGCCAGCAGTTCTCGGACAGGTTCCATGAACACTGAAGCTTTCTTT
CASSSRTGSMNTEAFF
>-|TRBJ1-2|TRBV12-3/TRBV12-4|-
TGTGCCAGCAGCCACTCCTCAGGGTCGGGTATCTATGGCTACACCTTC
CASSHSSGSGIYGYTF
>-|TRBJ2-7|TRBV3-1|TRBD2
TGTGCCAGCAGCCAAGGACTAGCGGGGGGGCTCGAGCAGTACTTC
CASSQGLAGGLEQYF
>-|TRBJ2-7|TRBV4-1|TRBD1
TGCGCCAGCAGCCAAGTCGGGCCTGACAGGGCCTACGAGCAGTACTTC
CASSQVGPDRAYEQYF
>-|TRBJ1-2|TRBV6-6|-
TGTGCCAGCAGTCCTCCTCCCGGGACGAAAAACTATGGCTACACCTTC
CASSPPPGTKNYGYTF
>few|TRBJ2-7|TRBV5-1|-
TGCGCCAGCAGCTTTCGCCGACAGAGCGAGCAGTACTTC
CASSFRRQSEQYF
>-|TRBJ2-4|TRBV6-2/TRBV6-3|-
TGTGCCAGCAGCCCACCCGCCAAAAACATTCAGTACTTC
CASSPPAKNIQYF
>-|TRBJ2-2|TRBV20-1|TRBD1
TGCAGTGCTACGCCTCGGGACAGACCCACCGGGGAGCTGTTTTTT
CSATPRDRPTGELFF
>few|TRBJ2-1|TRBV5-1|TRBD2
TGCGCCAGCAGCTTGGCCGGAACACAGACTAGCGGGAGGAATGAGCAGTTCTTC
CASSLAGTQTSGRNEQFF
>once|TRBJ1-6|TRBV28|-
TGTGCCAGCAGTCCGCGGGGGCTCAAGGATTCACCCCTCCACTTT
CASSPRGLKDSPLHF
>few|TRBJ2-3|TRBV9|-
TGTGCCAGCAGCGCGACTTGGAAAGATACGCAGTATTTT
CASSATWKDTQYF
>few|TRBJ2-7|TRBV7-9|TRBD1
TGTGCCAGCAGCAACCGGGACAGCACCTACGAGCAGTACTTC
CASSNRDSTYEQYF
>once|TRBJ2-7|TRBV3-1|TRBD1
TGTGCCAGCAGCCCGTGGGACAGGGGCGGCGAGCAGTACTTC
CASSPWDRGGEQYF
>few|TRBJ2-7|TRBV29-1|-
TGCAGCGTTGTGTCGGGGACCTACGAGCAGTACTTC
CSVVSGTYEQYF
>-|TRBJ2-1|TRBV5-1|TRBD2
TGCGCCAGCAGCCGGGGGGGACTAGCGTGGAACAATGAGCAGTTCTTC
CASSRGGLAWNNEQFF
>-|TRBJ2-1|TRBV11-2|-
TGTGCCAGCAGCTTAGTGGGGGCACGGGGGAATGAGCAGTTCTTC
CASSLVGARGNEQFF
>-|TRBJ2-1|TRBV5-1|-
TGCGCCAGCAGCTTGGTGCGTAATGAGCAGTTCTTC
CASSLVRNEQFF
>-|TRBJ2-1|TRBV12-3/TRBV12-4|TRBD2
TGTGCCAGCAGCAGAACTAGCGGGTACAATGAGCAGTTCTTC
CASSRTSGYNEQFF
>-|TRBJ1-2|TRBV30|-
TGTGCCTGGACGAGGGGAGGTCGCTATGGCTACACCTTC
CAWTRGGRYGYTF
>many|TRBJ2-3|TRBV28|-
TGTGCCAGCAGTCCATTGACTAGCACAGATACGCAGTATTTT
CASSPLTSTDTQYF
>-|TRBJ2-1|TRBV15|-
TGTGCCACCAGCAGGGTACAGACAGGTCTCAAGTTCTTC
CATSRVQTGLKFF
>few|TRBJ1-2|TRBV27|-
TGTGCCAGCAGTGGGGCTGGCTATGGCTACACCTTC
CASSGAGYGYTF
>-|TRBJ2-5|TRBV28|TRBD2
TGTGCCAGCAGTCAGTTATCTCCTAGCGGGAGCTTGGAGACCCAGTACTTC
CASSQLSPSGSLETQYF
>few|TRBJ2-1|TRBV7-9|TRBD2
TGTGCCAGCAGCCGTAGCGGGAGCGGAGGCAATGAGCAGTTCTTC
CASSRSGSGGNEQFF
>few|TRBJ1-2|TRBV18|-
TGTGCCAGCTCACCAATGCCCAGGGGAGGCGGCTACACCTTC
CASSPMPRGGGYTF
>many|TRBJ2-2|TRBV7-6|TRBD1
TGTGCCAGCAGCCCACGCCCCGACAGGGGGATGACCGGGGAGCTGTTTTTT
CASSPRPDRGMTGELFF
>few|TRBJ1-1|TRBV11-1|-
TGTGCCAGCAGCCCCGATCTGCGAACTGAAGCTTTCTTT
CASSPDLRTEAFF
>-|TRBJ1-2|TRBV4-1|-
TGCGCCAGCAGCCATGGCGGTGGGGGCTTCTATGGCTACACCTTC
CASSHGGGGFYGYTF
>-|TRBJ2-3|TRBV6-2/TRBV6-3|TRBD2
TGTGCCAGCAGCCAAAGGCCGAGCGGGGCTAGCACAGATACGCAGTATTTT
CASSQRPSGASTDTQYF
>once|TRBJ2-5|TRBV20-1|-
TGCAGTGCCTCCCCCCTGGCGGAGGTTACCCCCCAGTACTTC
CSASPLAEVTPQYF
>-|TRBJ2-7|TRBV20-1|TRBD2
TGCAGTGCTTACACTAGCGGGAGGACCTACGAGCAGTACTTC
CSAYTSGRTYEQYF
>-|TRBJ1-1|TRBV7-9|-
TGTGCCAGCAGCTCCCCCCGGCGGGGCAACACTGAAGCTTTCTTT
CASSSPRRGNTEAFF
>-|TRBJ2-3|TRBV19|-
TGTGCCAGTAGTATAGATTCCGGACTGGGGCAGTATTTT
CASSIDSGLGQYF
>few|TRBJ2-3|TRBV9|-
TGTGCCAGCAGCGTAGGGGCACCAGGGCGCACAGATACGCAGTATTTT
CASSVGAPGRTDTQYF
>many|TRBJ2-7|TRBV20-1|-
TGCAGTGCTAGTCTCATCTACGAGCAGTACTTC
CSASLIYEQYF
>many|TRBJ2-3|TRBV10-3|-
TGTGCCATCAGTTCGACGGAGACTAGCACAGATACGCAGTATTTT
CAISSTETSTDTQYF
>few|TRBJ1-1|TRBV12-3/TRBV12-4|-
TGTGCCAGCAGTTTGATGGGTGAAGCTTTCTTT
CASSLMGEAFF
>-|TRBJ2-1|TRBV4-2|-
TGTGCCAGCAGCCAAGTAGGCGGGGTCGATGAGCAGTTCTTC
CASSQVGGVDEQFF
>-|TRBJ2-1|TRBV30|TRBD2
TGTGCCTGTCCCGGAGGTCTAGCGGGAGGGGATGAGCAGTTCTTC
CACPGGLAGGDEQFF
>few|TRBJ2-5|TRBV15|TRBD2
TGTGCCACCAGCAGAGTATCCCCAATGGCGGGAGGGCAAGAGACCCAGTACTTC
CATSRVSPMAGGQETQYF
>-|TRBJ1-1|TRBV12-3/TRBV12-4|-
TGTGCCAGCAGAACCCAGGGGATGACTGAAGCTTTCTTT
CASRTQGMTEAFF